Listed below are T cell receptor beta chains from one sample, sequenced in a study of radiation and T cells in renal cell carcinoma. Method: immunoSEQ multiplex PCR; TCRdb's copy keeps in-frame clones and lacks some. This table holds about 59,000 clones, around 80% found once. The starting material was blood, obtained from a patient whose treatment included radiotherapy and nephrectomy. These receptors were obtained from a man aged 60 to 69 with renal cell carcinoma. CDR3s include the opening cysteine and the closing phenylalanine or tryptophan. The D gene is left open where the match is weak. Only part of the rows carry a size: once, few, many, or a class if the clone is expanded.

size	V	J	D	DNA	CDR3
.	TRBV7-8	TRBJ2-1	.	TGTGCCAGCAGCCAAAACCCTCCGGGCAGAGGGGGTTCCTACAATGAGCAGTTCTTC	CASSQNPPGRGGSYNEQFF
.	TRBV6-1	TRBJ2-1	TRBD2	TGTGCCAGCAGTGACCAGGGAGGGAGTTACAATGAGCAGTTCTTC	CASSDQGGSYNEQFF
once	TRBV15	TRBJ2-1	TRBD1	TGTGCCACCAGCACGGACAGGGTCAGCCATGAGCAGTTCTTC	CATSTDRVSHEQFF
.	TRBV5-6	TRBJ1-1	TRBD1	TGTGCCAGCAGCGGTAAACAGGGGCGAATGAACACTGAAGCTTTCTTT	CASSGKQGRMNTEAFF
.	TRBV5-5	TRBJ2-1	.	TGTGCCAGCAGCCCGGACCCCGGGTACAATGAGCAGTTCTTC	CASSPDPGYNEQFF
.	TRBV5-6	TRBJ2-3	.	TGTGCCAGCAGCTTCCCCGCCTCCACAGATACGCAGTATTTT	CASSFPASTDTQYF
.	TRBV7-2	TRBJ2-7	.	TGTGCCAGCAGCTTAGCGCGTTCCTACGAGCAGTACTTC	CASSLARSYEQYF
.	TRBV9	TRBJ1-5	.	TGTGCCAGCAGCGTAGGGTCCGGCAATCAGCCCCAGCATTTT	CASSVGSGNQPQHF
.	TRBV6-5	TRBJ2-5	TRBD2	TGTGCCAGCAGTTACAGGCGGGAGGGCCGAGAGACCCAGTACTTC	CASSYRREGRETQYF
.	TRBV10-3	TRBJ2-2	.	TGTGCCACCTGGGGGGGGGCCGACACCGGGGAGCTGTTTTTT	CATWGGADTGELFF
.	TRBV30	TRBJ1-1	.	TGTGCCTGGGGTGTTGGGGGGTCGACTGAAGCTTTCTTT	CAWGVGGSTEAFF
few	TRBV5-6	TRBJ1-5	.	TGTGCCAGCAGCTGGGGGACGAATCAGCCCCAGCATTTT	CASSWGTNQPQHF
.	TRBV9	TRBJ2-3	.	TGTGCCAGCAGCGCGAAAATTGCGTCCGGCACAGATACGCAGTATTTT	CASSAKIASGTDTQYF
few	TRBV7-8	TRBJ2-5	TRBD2	TGTGCCAGCATCCCCTTTAGCGGGAGTGAGACCCAGTACTTC	CASIPFSGSETQYF
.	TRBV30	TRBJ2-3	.	TGTGCCTGGAACAGAGGGCGGGGGCTCACAGATACGCAGTATTTT	CAWNRGRGLTDTQYF
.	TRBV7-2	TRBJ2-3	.	TGTGCCAGCAGCTTAGGGGAGGCAGATACGCAGTATTTT	CASSLGEADTQYF
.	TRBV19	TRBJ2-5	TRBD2	TGTGCCAGTAGTATAGGGCTAGCGGGGACCGAGACCCAGTACTTC	CASSIGLAGTETQYF
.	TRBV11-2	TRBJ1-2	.	TGTGCCAGCAGCTTTGATCAGTTAGCTAACTATGGCTACACCTTC	CASSFDQLANYGYTF